This TCR beta chain stems from a study of blood T cell repertoires in COVID-19. Study-wide background: PBMCs, B-cell-depleted T cells, or T cells provided the cDNA or gDNA that made up the material.

Assay used: immunoSEQ multiplex PCR; TCRdb lists only in-frame clones, some missing. Counted here are around 200,000 clones, 83% occurring once; the ten biggest clones make up roughly 8%. This CDR3 has 13 amino acids. The V and J ends lost 7 bases and 4 bases respectively, with 14 bases between them. Germline V gene sequence: CDR1 MNHEY, CDR2 SVGAGI. Sequenced material: peripheral blood. This TCR derives from a woman between 45 and 60 years old with acute or convalescent COVID-19. The chain is built from TRBV6-5 and TRBJ2-7; TRBD2 is a possible D gene (6 bases). The CDR3 reads CASKRTIKYEQYF. The CDR3 DNA sequence: TGTGCCAGCAAACGGACTATCAAGTACGAGCAGTACTTC.